Following are 10 T cell receptor beta chains from one sample sequenced in a study of cytotoxic CD8 clonotypes in ibrutinib-treated CLL. Sequencing was performed with immunoSEQ multiplex PCR; in TCRdb, only in-frame clones are kept and a portion is missing. The repertoire holds about 9,400 clones, with 60% to 65% as singletons. The source was PBMCs, collected before ibrutinib treatment. Source of these receptors: a human donor with chronic lymphocytic leukemia.

J is TRBJ1-2 and V is TRBV9; TRBD1 might be the D (5 bases). The CDR3 consists of 15 residues. V lost 0 bases and J lost 4, with 13 bases in between. CDR1 SGDLS and CDR2 YYNGEE come from the germline V gene. CDR3 DNA: TGTGCCAGCAGCGTAGTGAGGGACCCTCGCTATGGCTACACCTTC. Protein product: CASSVVRDPRYGYTF.

The chain recombines TRBV29-1 with TRBJ2-3, with D maybe TRBD1 (7 bases). There are 12 residues in the CDR3. Germline CDR1 and CDR2: SQVTM and ANQGSEA. Trimming cost V 4 bases and J 5 bases, with 10 bases left between them. Written as DNA, the CDR3 is TGCAGCGTTGGTCAGGGGGGAGATACGCAGTATTTT. Its translation: CSVGQGGDTQYF.

The rearrangement joins TRBV9 to TRBJ2-2; perhaps TRBD1 as D (5 bases). This CDR3 contains 15 residues. Trimming took 0 bases from V and 1 from J, leaving 7 bases between them. Germline assignment: CDR1 SGDLS and CDR2 YYNGEE. CDR3: CASSVGRGNTGELFF. The DNA of the CDR3 is TGTGCCAGCAGCGTAGGTAGGGGGAACACCGGGGAGCTGTTTTTT.

This chain links TRBV29-1 with TRBJ2-5; the D gene could be TRBD1 or TRBD2 (6 bases each). This CDR3 spans 16 amino acids. Germline lookup yields CDR1 SQVTM and CDR2 ANQGSEA. V lost 3 bases and J 5 bases, leaving 22 bases between the germline ends. The DNA of the CDR3 is TGCAGCGTTGATTTATACGATGGGGGGCGTGCGGAGACCCAGTACTTC. This sequence encodes CSVDLYDGGRAETQYF.

This clone was detected a few times. CDR3 DNA sequence: TGTGCCAGCAGTTACGCAGGGGGACCAACTAATGAAAAACTGTTTTTT. Translating gives CASSYAGGPTNEKLFF. The rearrangement uses TRBV6-5 and TRBJ1-4; 7 nucleotides line up with TRBD1. The CDR3 is made up of 16 amino acids. Germline CDR1 and CDR2: MNHEY and SVGAGI. V trimming: 2 bases; J trimming: 0 bases; junction bases outside the gene matches: 3.

The chain uses TRBV7-6 and TRBJ2-1, with D possibly being TRBD2 (5 bases). Trimming stripped 5 bases from V and 11 bases from J, with 13 bases between. In germline, CDR1 is SGHVS, CDR2 FNYEAQ. The CDR3 loop spans 12 amino acids. The CDR3 sequence is CASSLIRGQQFF. In DNA, the CDR3 is TGTGCCAGCAGCCTCATCCGAGGGCAGCAGTTCTTC.

This clone was detected only a few times. This chain joins TRBV6-1 and TRBJ2-3; the D is unclear. V lost 11 bases and J lost 2, with 8 bases in between. Germline CDR1 and CDR2: MNHNS and SASEGT. This CDR3 region has 11 residues. CDR3 in amino acids: CASDLTDTQYF. In nucleotides, the CDR3 is TGTGCCTCCGACCTCACAGATACGCAGTATTTT.

This clone occurred once. This chain connects TRBV18 to TRBJ1-2, with D maybe TRBD1 (5 bases). Germline lookup yields CDR1 KGHSH and CDR2 LQKENI. The CDR3 loop spans 14 amino acids. V was clipped by 2 bases and J by 7 bases, with 14 bases between them. CDR3: CASSPTGTPSGYTF. As DNA, the CDR3 is TGTGCCAGCTCACCAACCGGGACCCCCAGTGGCTACACCTTC.

The rearrangement joins TRBV15 to TRBJ2-7; TRBD2 might be the D (5 bases). CDR3 size: 15 residues. Germline CDR1 is LNHNV and CDR2 is YYDKDF (reference sequence). The V gene lost 0 bases and the J gene lost 0 bases, with 9 bases spanning the gap. CDR3: CATSRDLGDSYEQYF. In DNA form, the CDR3 reads TGTGCCACCAGCAGAGATCTCGGGGACTCCTACGAGCAGTACTTC.

This sequence joins TRBV2 and TRBJ2-3; 8 nucleotides match TRBD2. With 6 bases clipped from V and 1 base from J, the junction kept 6 bases outside the gene matches. The CDR3 has 15 amino acids. Per the germline V gene, CDR1 is SNHLY and CDR2 is FYNNEI. CDR3 region: CASRASGGGTDTQYF. In nucleotides, the CDR3 is TGTGCCAGCAGAGCAAGCGGGGGAGGCACAGATACGCAGTATTTT.